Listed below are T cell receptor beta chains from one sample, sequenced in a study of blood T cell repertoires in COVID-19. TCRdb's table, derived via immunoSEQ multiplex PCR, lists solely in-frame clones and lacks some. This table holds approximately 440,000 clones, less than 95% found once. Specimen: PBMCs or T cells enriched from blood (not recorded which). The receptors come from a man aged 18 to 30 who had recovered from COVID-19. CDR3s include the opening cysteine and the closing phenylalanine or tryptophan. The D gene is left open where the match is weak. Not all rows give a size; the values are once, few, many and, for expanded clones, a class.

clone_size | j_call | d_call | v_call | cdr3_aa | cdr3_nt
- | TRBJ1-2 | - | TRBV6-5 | CASSRNRARYGYTF | TGTGCCAGCAGTCGAAACAGGGCCCGCTATGGCTACACCTTC
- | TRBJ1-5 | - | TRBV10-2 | CASRQGNNQPQHF | TGCGCCAGCAGGCAGGGGAACAATCAGCCCCAGCATTTT
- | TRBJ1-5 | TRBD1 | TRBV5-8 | CASSWTGVSNQPQHF | TGTGCCAGCAGCTGGACAGGGGTTAGCAATCAGCCCCAGCATTTT
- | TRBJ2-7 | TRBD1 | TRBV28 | CASKAGTGVPQQYF | TGTGCCTCCAAGGCCGGGACAGGGGTCCCTCAGCAGTACTTC
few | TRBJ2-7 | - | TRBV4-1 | CASSPDGIYEQYF | TGCGCCAGCAGCCCGGACGGGATCTACGAGCAGTACTTC
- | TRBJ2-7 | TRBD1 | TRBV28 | CASSLVGTGSSYEQYF | TGTGCCAGCAGTTTAGTTGGGACAGGGAGCTCCTACGAGCAGTACTTC
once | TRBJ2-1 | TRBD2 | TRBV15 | CATSRDQLAGGIGNEQFF | TGTGCCACCAGCAGAGATCAATTGGCGGGAGGAATTGGGAATGAGCAGTTCTTC
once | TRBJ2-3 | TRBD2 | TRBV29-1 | CSVEIIAGGPPDTQYF | TGCAGCGTTGAAATTATAGCGGGAGGGCCGCCAGATACGCAGTATTTT
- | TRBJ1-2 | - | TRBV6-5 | CASSSTIVRDLYGYTF | TGTGCCAGCAGTTCAACGATCGTGCGGGATCTCTATGGCTACACCTTC
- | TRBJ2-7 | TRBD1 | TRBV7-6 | CASSSYGGQGAMYEQYF | TGTGCCAGCAGCTCCTACGGCGGACAGGGGGCCATGTACGAGCAGTACTTC
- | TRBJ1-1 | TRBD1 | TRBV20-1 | CSATGTDEAFF | TGCAGTGCTACTGGGACAGATGAAGCTTTCTTT
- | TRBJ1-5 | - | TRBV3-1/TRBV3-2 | CASSLRGNQPQHF | TGTGCCAGCAGCCTCAGGGGCAATCAGCCCCAGCATTTT
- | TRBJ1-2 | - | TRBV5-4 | CASSPVQGQPNYGYTF | TGTGCCAGCAGCCCGGTCCAGGGACAACCTAACTATGGCTACACCTTC
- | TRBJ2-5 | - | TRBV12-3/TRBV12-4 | CASRTRVAETQYF | TGTGCCAGCCGTACGAGGGTGGCGGAGACCCAGTACTTC
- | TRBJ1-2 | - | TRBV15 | CATSRALVRRDYGYTF | TGTGCCACCAGCAGAGCCCTGGTCCGGCGGGACTATGGCTACACCTTC
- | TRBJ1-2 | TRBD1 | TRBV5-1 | CASSLAPGGSYGYTF | TGCGCCAGCAGCTTGGCCCCAGGGGGCTCCTATGGCTACACCTTC
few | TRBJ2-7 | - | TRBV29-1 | CSVGAGSYEQYF | TGCAGCGTGGGGGCCGGCTCTTACGAGCAGTACTTC
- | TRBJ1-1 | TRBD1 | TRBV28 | CASSPRQGWNTEAFF | TGTGCCAGCAGCCCTAGACAGGGGTGGAACACTGAAGCTTTCTTT
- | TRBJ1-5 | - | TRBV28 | CASKGDLNQPQHF | TGTGCCAGCAAAGGAGACCTCAATCAGCCCCAGCATTTT
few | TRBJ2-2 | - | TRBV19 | CASARDRSGTGELFF | TGTGCCAGTGCCCGCGACAGGTCTGGCACCGGGGAGCTGTTTTTT
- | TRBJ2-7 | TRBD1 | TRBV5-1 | CASRPTGGREQYF | TGCGCCAGCAGGCCAACAGGGGGTCGCGAGCAGTACTTC
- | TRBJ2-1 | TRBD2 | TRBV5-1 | CASSLGGGGTNEQFF | TGCGCCAGCAGCTTGGGTGGCGGGGGGACGAATGAGCAGTTCTTC
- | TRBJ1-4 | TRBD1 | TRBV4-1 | CASSQEQGVRNEKLFF | TGCGCCAGCAGCCAAGAACAGGGGGTGAGGAATGAAAAACTGTTTTTT
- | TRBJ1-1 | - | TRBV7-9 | CASRRQLNTEAFF | TGTGCCAGCAGAAGACAGTTGAACACTGAAGCTTTCTTT
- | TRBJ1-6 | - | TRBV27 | CASSPSGAHSPLHF | TGTGCCAGCAGTCCTAGTGGGGCTCACTCACCCCTCCACTTT
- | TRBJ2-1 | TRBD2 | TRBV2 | CASSLLAGGYNEQFF | TGTGCCAGCAGTCTTTTAGCGGGGGGCTACAATGAGCAGTTCTTC
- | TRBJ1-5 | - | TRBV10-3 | CAISAGVNNQPQHF | TGTGCCATCAGTGCCGGGGTTAACAATCAGCCCCAGCATTTT
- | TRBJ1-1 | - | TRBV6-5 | CASIYQGTAEAFF | TGTGCCAGCATCTACCAGGGTACCGCTGAAGCTTTCTTT
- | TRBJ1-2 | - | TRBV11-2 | CASSPYGGNYGYTF | TGTGCCAGCAGCCCCTACGGGGGAAACTATGGCTACACCTTC
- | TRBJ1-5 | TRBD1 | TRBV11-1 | CASSRDRDQPQHF | TGTGCCAGCAGCCGGGACAGGGATCAGCCCCAGCATTTT
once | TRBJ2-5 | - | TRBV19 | CASSIRGETQYF | TGTGCCAGTAGTATTCGGGGAGAGACCCAGTACTTC
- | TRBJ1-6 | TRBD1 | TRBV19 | CASRSTGSGNSPLHF | TGTGCCAGTAGATCGACAGGGTCGGGTAATTCACCCCTCCACTTT
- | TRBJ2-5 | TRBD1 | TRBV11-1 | CASSFHGTGLQETQYF | TGTGCCAGCAGCTTTCACGGGACAGGCCTCCAAGAGACCCAGTACTTC
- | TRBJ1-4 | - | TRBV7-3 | CASSLCRGSIREKLFF | TGTGCCAGCAGCTTATGTCGGGGTAGTATACGTGAAAAACTGTTTTTT
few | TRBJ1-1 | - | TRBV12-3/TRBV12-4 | CASSLALKAFF | TGTGCCAGCAGTTTAGCATTAAAAGCTTTCTTT
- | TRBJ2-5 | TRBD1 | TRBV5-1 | CASTKQGLQETQYF | TGCGCCAGCACCAAACAGGGGCTCCAAGAGACCCAGTACTTC
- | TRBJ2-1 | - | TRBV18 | CASSSWASYNEQFF | TGTGCCAGCTCCTCGTGGGCCTCCTACAATGAGCAGTTCTTC
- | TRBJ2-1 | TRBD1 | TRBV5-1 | CASSGVGTGENEQFF | TGCGCCAGCAGCGGGGTAGGGACAGGGGAAAATGAGCAGTTCTTC
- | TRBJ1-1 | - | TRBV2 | CASSQSQGGEAFF | TGTGCCAGCAGTCAGAGCCAGGGCGGAGAAGCTTTCTTT
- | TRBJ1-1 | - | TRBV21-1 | CASRPLTGMNTEAFF | TGTGCCAGCAGACCTTTAACAGGGATGAACACTGAAGCTTTCTTT
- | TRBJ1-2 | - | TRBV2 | CASSEATSHYTF | TGTGCCAGCAGTGAAGCAACGTCACACTACACCTTC
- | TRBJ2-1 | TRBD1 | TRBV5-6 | CASSWGQGSYNEQFF | TGTGCCAGCAGTTGGGGACAGGGATCCTACAATGAGCAGTTCTTC
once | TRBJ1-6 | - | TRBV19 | CASSMGRVEFSYNSPLHF | TGTGCCAGTAGTATGGGCAGGGTCGAGTTCTCCTATAATTCACCCCTCCACTTT